Listed here are 16 T cell receptor beta chains from one sample, sequenced in a study of blood T cells in healthy people across ages. It was with a sample-barcoded 5' primer and a J-beta primer mix that a second PCR of roughly 7 to 12 cycles was run. Each CDR3 protein gets one entry after TCRdb re-called the 5' RACE reads with MiXCR. This table holds roughly 800,000 distinct CDR3 sequences, roughly 64% found once. Sequenced material: blood. The receptors originated from a young man in good health.

About this clonotype itself: A much larger clone is a single base away; this may be a read error. This rearrangement joins TRBV6-5 to TRBJ2-7; D is tentatively TRBD1 or TRBD2 (5 bases each). There are 15 residues in the CDR3. The V and J ends lost 6 bases and 0 bases respectively, with 15 bases between them. Per germline, CDR1 MNHEY and CDR2 SVGAGI. The CDR3 region has the DNA TGTGCCAGCAGACCGGGACGAGGGAGCTCCTACGAGCAGTACTTC. As protein: CASRPGRGSSYEQYF.

This sequence joins TRBV7-6 and TRBJ2-5; 7 bases map to TRBD1. The germline gives CDR1 SGHVS, CDR2 FNYEAQ. V was clipped by 7 bases and J by 3 bases; unmatched bases: 5. The CDR3 spans 13 residues. The CDR3 coding sequence is TGTGCCAGCACTCACAGGGGCGAAGAGACCCAGTACTTC. Its translation: CASTHRGEETQYF.

The chain links TRBV10-3 to TRBJ1-6; perhaps TRBD1 as D (5 bases). The CDR3 contains 15 residues. Germline V lookup: CDR1 ENHRY, CDR2 SYGVKD. Between the trimmed V and J ends, which lost 2 bases and 4 bases, there was a span of 9 bases. The CDR3, as DNA: TGTGCCATCAGTGAGCGGGACGATTATAATTCACCCCTCCACTTT. It specifies CAISERDDYNSPLHF.

Only a few counts were recorded for this clonotype. The CDR3 DNA reads as TGTGCCAGCAGTTCCCGGGGGGGAGGGAGCTATGGCTACACCTTC. Protein: CASSSRGGGSYGYTF. The rearrangement joins TRBV28 to TRBJ1-2, with D maybe TRBD1 (5 bases). The length of the CDR3 is 15 residues. The germline V gene encodes CDR1 MDHEN and CDR2 SYDVKM. Trimming took 4 bases from V and 4 from J, leaving 16 bases between them.

This chain joins TRBV4-2 and TRBJ2-3; tentatively, D is TRBD1 (6 bases). Per the germline V gene, CDR1 is LGHNA and CDR2 is YNFKEQ. V was cut by 1 base and J by 2 bases, with 13 bases left in between. This CDR3 is 16 amino acids long. CDR3 in DNA: TGTGCCAGCAGCCAAGGGGCTGGGGGCCCCACAGATACGCAGTATTTT. Encoded protein: CASSQGAGGPTDTQYF.

This clonotype has more than one count but fewer than ten. The rearrangement uses TRBV2 and TRBJ2-5, with a possible D match to TRBD1 (6 bases). The CDR3 loop spans 15 amino acids. The V end was cut by 7 bases, the J end by 2 bases, with 17 bases between. Germline CDR1 SNHLY, CDR2 FYNNEI. This CDR3 is CASTQGPTRQETQYF. CDR3 DNA sequence: TGTGCCAGCACCCAGGGGCCCACCCGGCAAGAGACCCAGTACTTC.

This chain uses TRBV4-3 with TRBJ2-7; perhaps TRBD2 as D (5 bases). The germline gives CDR1 LGHNA, CDR2 YSLEER. The CDR3 extends over 15 amino acids. V gave up 2 bases and J gave up 0 bases, with 11 bases separating them. CDR3 sequence reads: CASSQREGSSYEQYF. The CDR3 region has the DNA TGCGCCAGCAGCCAAAGAGAAGGGAGCTCCTACGAGCAGTACTTC.

This sequence joins TRBV5-1 and TRBJ1-4; 10 bases map to TRBD1. There are 15 residues in the CDR3. Germline lookup yields CDR1 SGHRS and CDR2 YFSETQ. The V and J ends lost 4 bases and 7 bases, in that order; junction bases with no gene match: 7. The CDR3, as DNA: TGCGCCAGCAGCCTGAGGGGACAGGGGAGTGAAAAACTGTTTTTT. Amino acid sequence: CASSLRGQGSEKLFF.

The chain recombines TRBV4-2 with TRBJ2-1; D is perhaps TRBD1 or TRBD2 (5 bases each). Trimming shortened V by 3 bases and J by 1 base, and 22 bases separated the two germline ends. Germline-derived CDR1 and CDR2 are LGHNA and YNFKEQ. CDR3 length equals 19 residues. The CDR3 loop reads CASSHAPQGGLFSYNEQFF. CDR3 DNA: TGTGCCAGCAGCCACGCCCCCCAGGGCGGACTTTTTTCCTACAATGAGCAGTTCTTC.

The J gene is TRBJ2-5, the V gene TRBV6-5; the D is unclear. Between the trimmed V and J ends, which lost 0 bases and 4 bases, there was a span of 9 bases. This CDR3 is 14 amino acids long. Germline V gene sequence: CDR1 MNHEY, CDR2 SVGAGI. The CDR3 loop reads CASSYSGRRETQYF. The CDR3 DNA reads as TGTGCCAGCAGTTACTCGGGCAGACGAGAGACCCAGTACTTC.

This clonotype has more than one count but fewer than ten. The chain recombines TRBV29-1 with TRBJ2-3, with D possibly matching TRBD2 (5 bases). This CDR3 has 13 residues. Trimming cost V 4 bases and J 4 bases, with 12 bases left between them. Looked up from germline, CDR1 is SQVTM and CDR2 is ANQGSEA. The CDR3 spells CSVAEDPADTQYF. The CDR3 DNA sequence: TGCAGCGTTGCGGAGGACCCCGCAGATACGCAGTATTTT.

The rearrangement uses TRBV11-1 and TRBJ2-5, with 11 bases lining up with TRBD2. The DNA end is more similar to TRBJ2-7, so the J call may be wrong. From germline, CDR1 is SGHAT and CDR2 FQDESV (reference sequence). The CDR3 is 16 residues long. DNA for the CDR3: TGTGCCAGCAGCTCTCTCGGGACTAGCGGTTCCTACGAGCAGTACTTC. Translating gives CASSSLGTSGSYEQYF.

This clonotype was seen only a few times. The chain joins TRBV10-3 to TRBJ2-7, with D maybe TRBD1 (5 bases). With the DNA end fitting TRBJ2-5 better, the J assignment may be wrong. This CDR3 has 12 residues. Germline V CDR1 and CDR2: ENHRY, SYGVKD. CDR3 in amino acids: CATKGEEETQYF. The CDR3 DNA reads as TGTGCCACCAAAGGGGAAGAAGAGACCCAGTACTTC.

V is TRBV13 and J is TRBJ2-7; 7 nucleotides align to TRBD2. Looked up from germline, CDR1 is PRHDT and CDR2 is FYEKMQ (reference sequence). The junction had 9 bases not matched to a gene; V was cut back by 1 base and J by 6 bases. This CDR3 has 15 amino acids. The CDR3 DNA follows: TGTGCCAGCAGCTTAGACGGGAGGACTAGGTCCGAGCAGTACTTC. This encodes CASSLDGRTRSEQYF.

This clonotype was detected a few times. The rearrangement uses TRBV16 and TRBJ2-4; TRBD2 aligns across 11 bases. There are 14 residues in the CDR3. CDR1 is KGHSY and CDR2 is FQNENV in the germline V gene. V lost 6 bases and J lost 7; bases outside the gene matches: 5. The CDR3 bases are TGTGCCAGCAGTCTGACTAGCGGGGATAACATTCAGTACTTC. Its translation: CASSLTSGDNIQYF. Complete variable domain (other parts from reference TRBV16 and TRBJ2-4): GEEVAQTPKHLVRGEGQKAKLYCAPIKGHSYVFWYQQVLKNEFKFLISFQNENVFDETGMPKERFSAKCLPNSPCSLEIQATKLEDSAVYFCASSLTSGDNIQYFGAGTRLSVL.

V and J are TRBV20-1 and TRBJ2-1; D tentatively fits TRBD1 or TRBD2 (6 bases each). This CDR3 spans 14 amino acids. Germline loops: CDR1 DFQATT, CDR2 SNEGSKA (reference sequence). Trimming removed 3 bases from V and 10 bases from J, with 19 bases in between. In DNA, the CDR3 is TGCAGTGCTAGTTTGTTGACGGGGGCGGGAGAGCAGTTCTTC. It codes for CSASLLTGAGEQFF.